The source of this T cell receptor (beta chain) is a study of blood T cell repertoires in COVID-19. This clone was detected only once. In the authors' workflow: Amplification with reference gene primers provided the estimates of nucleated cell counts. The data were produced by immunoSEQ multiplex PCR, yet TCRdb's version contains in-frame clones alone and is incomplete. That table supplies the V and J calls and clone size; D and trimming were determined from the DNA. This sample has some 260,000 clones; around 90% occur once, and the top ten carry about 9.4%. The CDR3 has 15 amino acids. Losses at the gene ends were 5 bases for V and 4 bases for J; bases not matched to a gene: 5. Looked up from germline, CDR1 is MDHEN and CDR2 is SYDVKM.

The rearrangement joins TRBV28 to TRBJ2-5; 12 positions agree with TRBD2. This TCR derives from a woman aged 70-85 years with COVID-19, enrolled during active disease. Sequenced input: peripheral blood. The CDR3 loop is CASSRGLAGPETQYF. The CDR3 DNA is TGTGCCAGCAGTCGTGGACTAGCGGGGCCAGAGACCCAGTACTTC.